This passage covers 27 T cell receptor beta chains from one sample sequenced in a study of PD-1 blockade in classical Hodgkin lymphoma. Some clones are missing from TCRdb's copy, which holds only in-frame ones; the method was immunoSEQ multiplex PCR. Of 25,000 to 30,000 clones listed, roughly 80% are singletons. All patients relapsed after autologous stem cell transplantation, and brentuximab vedotin exposure varied. CD4+ T cells were purified from thawed PBMCs by magnetic negative selection. Sample: CD4+ T cells from blood, taken at baseline. All receptors derive from a human donor with classical Hodgkin lymphoma.

The V gene is TRBV28, the J gene TRBJ1-4; maybe TRBD1 (6 bases). CDR1 and CDR2 (germline): MDHEN, SYDVKM. This CDR3 is built from 15 residues. Trimming removed 3 bases from V and 0 bases from J, with 8 bases in between. Written as DNA, the CDR3 is TGTGCCAGCAGTTTCCGGACAGCAACTAATGAAAAACTGTTTTTT. Amino acids: CASSFRTATNEKLFF. The full variable domain, completed using reference TRBV28 and TRBJ1-4, is DVKVTQSSRYLVKRTGEKVFLECVQDMDHENMFWYRQDPGLGLRLIYFSYDVKMKEKGDIPEGYSVSREKKERFSLILESASTNQTSMYLCASSFRTATNEKLFFGSGTQLSVL.

The V call is TRBV7-2, the J call TRBJ1-2; possible D gene TRBD1, 6 bases. V was shortened by 7 bases and J by 6 bases, with 18 bases between the two germline ends. Germline lookup yields CDR1 SGHTA and CDR2 FQGNSA. This CDR3 is built from 14 residues. CDR3: CASIISTGRHGYTF. The CDR3 bases are TGTGCCAGCATCATCAGTACAGGGCGGCATGGCTACACCTTC.

The CDR3 is CAWSSLAKNIQYF. The CDR3, as DNA: TGTGCCTGGAGTTCACTGGCCAAAAACATTCAGTACTTC. The chain uses TRBV30 and TRBJ2-4; D is ambiguous. Germline lookup yields CDR1 GTSNPN and CDR2 SVGIG (reference sequence). Trimming took 2 bases from V and 1 from J, leaving 6 bases between them. The CDR3 length is 13 residues.

This rearrangement joins TRBV18 to TRBJ1-4, with 8 bases aligning to TRBD1. Germline V gene lookup returns CDR1 KGHSH and CDR2 LQKENI. V was clipped by 3 bases and J by 0 bases; unmatched bases: 9. The CDR3 has 18 amino acids. The CDR3 sequence is CASSPRWGQESTNEKLFF. The CDR3 region has the DNA TGTGCCAGCTCACCCCGGTGGGGACAGGAGTCAACTAATGAAAAACTGTTTTTT. Full variable domain (remainder filled in from reference TRBV18 and TRBJ1-4): NAGVMQNPRHLVRRRGQEARLRCSPMKGHSHVYWYRQLPEEGLKFMVYLQKENIIDESGMPKERFSAEFPKEGPSILRIQQVVRGDSAAYFCASSPRWGQESTNEKLFFGSGTQLSVL.

This clone has a single count. The chain uses TRBV7-6 and TRBJ2-1, with 9 bases lining up with TRBD2. J lost 7 bases, V lost 1 base, and 8 bases had no gene match. CDR1 SGHVS and CDR2 FNYEAQ come from the germline V gene. This CDR3 has 16 amino acids. This CDR3 reads CASSLGISGGGNEQFF. The CDR3 region has the DNA TGTGCCAGCAGCTTAGGTATTAGCGGGGGAGGGAATGAGCAGTTCTTC. The complete variable domain, with remaining parts taken from reference TRBV7-6 and TRBJ2-1, reads GAGVSQSPRYKVTKRGQDVALRCDPISGHVSLYWYRQALGQGPEFLTYFNYEAQQDKSGLPNDRFSAERPEGSISTLTIQRTEQRDSAMYRCASSLGISGGGNEQFFGPGTRLTVL.

The rearrangement uses TRBV5-6 and TRBJ2-4, with D possibly TRBD2 on 5 matching bases. This CDR3 region has 14 residues. The V end was cut by 7 bases, the J end by 5 bases, with 16 bases between. Per germline, CDR1 SGHDT and CDR2 YYEEEE. The CDR3 loop is CASLLGRRENIQYF. The CDR3 bases are TGTGCCAGCCTTCTTGGGCGGCGGGAAAACATTCAGTACTTC.

This chain joins TRBV6-5 and TRBJ1-5; the match to TRBD1 covers 7 bases. The CDR3 length is 13 residues. V was clipped by 6 bases and J by 7 bases; unmatched bases: 6. CDR1 MNHEY and CDR2 SVGAGI come from the germline V gene. CDR3 coding DNA: TGTGCCAGCAGGAAAGGGGGCGGACAGCCCCAGCATTTT. This translates into CASRKGGGQPQHF.

The CDR3 protein is CASSSLLQGAGEQYF. The CDR3 nucleotides are TGTGCCAGCAGTTCCCTCTTACAGGGGGCGGGGGAGCAGTACTTC. The chain employs TRBV6-6 and TRBJ2-7, with 9 nucleotides matching TRBD1. Germline-derived CDR1 and CDR2 are MNHNY and SVGAGI (reference sequence). CDR3 length: 15 amino acids. V lost 4 bases to trimming and J lost 7 bases; unmatched junction nucleotides: 11.

The V call is TRBV11-2, the J call TRBJ2-5, with 14 positions matching TRBD2. This CDR3 has 15 residues. The germline gives CDR1 SGHAT, CDR2 FQNNGV. J was trimmed by 5 bases and V by 5 bases; bases with no gene match: 4. DNA of the CDR3: TGTGCCAGCAGCACGGGACTAGCGGGGGTGGAGACCCAGTACTTC. It codes for CASSTGLAGVETQYF. The full variable domain, completed using reference TRBV11-2 and TRBJ2-5, is EAGVAQSPRYKIIEKRQSVAFWCNPISGHATLYWYQQILGQGPKLLIQFQNNGVVDDSQLPKDRFSAERLKGVDSTLKIQPAKLEDSAVYLCASSTGLAGVETQYFGPGTRLLVL.

This clone was recorded once. The rearrangement links TRBV5-1 to TRBJ1-2; D is possibly TRBD1 (5 bases). Germline assignment: CDR1 SGHRS and CDR2 YFSETQ. The V end lost 4 bases, the J end lost 0 bases, and 13 bases lay between the germline ends. This CDR3 is built from 15 residues. The CDR3 nucleotides read TGCGCCAGCAGCCCAAGGGGAACGTCTAACTATGGCTACACCTTC. It translates to CASSPRGTSNYGYTF.

This rearrangement joins TRBV7-2 to TRBJ2-7, with 9 bases identical to TRBD1. The CDR3 is 14 residues long. The germline V gene has CDR1 SGHTA and CDR2 FQGNSA. V gave up 1 base and J gave up 2 bases; unmatched junction bases: 0. The CDR3 sequence is CASSLGTGAYEQYF. The CDR3 nucleotides are TGTGCCAGCAGCTTAGGGACAGGGGCCTACGAGCAGTACTTC.

In its sample, this clone was seen a few times. The chain recombines TRBV6-6 with TRBJ2-7, with D perhaps matching TRBD2 (5 bases). Trimming removed 5 bases at V and 2 bases at J, with 16 bases between. The CDR3 consists of 15 residues. From germline, CDR1 is MNHNY and CDR2 SVGAGI (reference sequence). CDR3 residues: CASSLDSLRAYEQYF. CDR3 in DNA: TGTGCCAGCAGTCTGGACTCCCTAAGGGCCTACGAGCAGTACTTC.

The rearrangement uses TRBV18 and TRBJ2-2; TRBD1 or TRBD2 may be the D gene (6 bases each). Looked up from germline, CDR1 is KGHSH and CDR2 is LQKENI. The V gene lost 2 bases and the J gene lost 3 bases, with 10 bases spanning the gap. The length of the CDR3 is 15 residues. CDR3 bases: TGTGCCAGCTCACCAAGGGGGGCCGACACCGGGGAGCTGTTTTTT. It encodes CASSPRGADTGELFF.

The chain recombines TRBV4-3 with TRBJ1-2, with D possibly TRBD1 on 5 matching bases. Germline CDR1 and CDR2: LGHNA and YSLEER. CDR3 size: 15 residues. Between the trimmed V and J ends, which lost 2 bases and 0 bases, there was a span of 10 bases. The CDR3 spells CASSQLTVSNYGYTF. DNA of the CDR3: TGCGCCAGCAGCCAACTGACAGTTTCTAACTATGGCTACACCTTC.

The chain couples TRBV7-2 to TRBJ1-1; D not resolved. V was pared by 3 bases and J by 2 bases, with 22 bases between. Germline values: CDR1 SGHTA, CDR2 FQGNSA. This CDR3 region has 18 residues. CDR3: CASSLFRGGRRHNTEAFF. CDR3 nucleotide sequence: TGTGCCAGCAGCTTGTTTCGGGGTGGAAGACGGCACAACACTGAAGCTTTCTTT.

This clone was recorded once. This chain joins TRBV2 and TRBJ1-5; D unclear. This CDR3 comprises 15 residues. Germline V lookup: CDR1 SNHLY, CDR2 FYNNEI. V was pared by 4 bases and J by 0 bases, with 10 bases between. The chain's CDR3 is CASSVLQSSNQPQHF. CDR3 coding DNA: TGTGCCAGCAGTGTTCTTCAGTCTAGCAATCAGCCCCAGCATTTT. Supplemented by reference TRBV2 and TRBJ1-5, the full variable domain reads EPEVTQTPSHQVTQMGQEVILRCVPISNHLYFYWYRQILGQKVEFLVSFYNNEISEKSEIFDDQFSVERPDGSNFTLKIRSTKLEDSAMYFCASSVLQSSNQPQHFGDGTRLSIL.

This clone has a single count. V gene TRBV19 combines with J gene TRBJ2-5; TRBD2 aligns across 9 bases. The germline V gene has CDR1 LNHDA and CDR2 SQIVND (reference sequence). This CDR3 spans 16 amino acids. The ends lost 3 bases at V and 1 base at J; junction bases unmatched: 6. The CDR3 bases are TGTGCCAGTAGTATGGAGGCTAGCGGGGTCCAAGAGACCCAGTACTTC. Protein: CASSMEASGVQETQYF. The full variable domain, with the rest looked up from reference TRBV19 and TRBJ2-5, is DGGITQSPKYLFRKEGQNVTLSCEQNLNHDAMYWYRQDPGQGLRLIYYSQIVNDFQKGDIAEGYSVSREKKESFPLTVTSAQKNPTAFYLCASSMEASGVQETQYFGPGTRLLVL.

There are a few counts of this clone. The CDR3 DNA follows: TGCGCCACCACAACAGGGGGCCAGACAGATACGCAGTATTTT. This translates into CATTTGGQTDTQYF. V usage is TRBV5-1 and J usage is TRBJ2-3; 9 bases map to TRBD1. This CDR3 contains 14 residues. V gave up 9 bases and J gave up 3 bases; unmatched junction bases: 8. Germline V gene lookup returns CDR1 SGHRS and CDR2 YFSETQ.

In its sample, this clone was seen once. V is TRBV2 and J is TRBJ2-6; 7 bases agree with TRBD2. The V gene's germline CDR1 is SNHLY and CDR2 FYNNEI. The length of the CDR3 is 17 residues. Unmatched junction bases numbered 13, after V lost 10 bases and J lost 1 base. CDR3 amino acids: CAKTNSGGRSGANVLTF. The CDR3 DNA sequence: TGTGCCAAGACAAACTCGGGGGGTAGGTCTGGGGCCAACGTCCTGACTTTC.

This rearrangement joins TRBV9 to TRBJ2-2; D may be TRBD2 (6 bases). Germline CDR1 SGDLS, CDR2 YYNGEE. The germline V and J ends were trimmed by 0 bases and 7 bases, with 13 bases remaining between them. This CDR3 has 15 amino acids. The CDR3 region has the DNA TGTGCCAGCAGCGTAGGGGGGACTTTTTACGGGGAGCTGTTTTTT. Protein product: CASSVGGTFYGELFF. The variable domain in full, completed from reference TRBV9 and TRBJ2-2, reads DSGVTQTPKHLITATGQRVTLRCSPRSGDLSVYWYQQSLDQGLQFLIQYYNGEERAKGNILERFSAQQFPDLHSELNLSSLELGDSALYFCASSVGGTFYGELFFGEGSRLTVL.

V and J are TRBV27 and TRBJ2-7; TRBD1 agrees at 10 bases. V gave up 2 bases and J gave up 5 bases; unmatched junction bases: 6. The CDR3 is 15 amino acids. Germline V gene data show CDR1 as MNHEY and CDR2 as SMNVEV (reference sequence). The CDR3 reads CASSLAGDRGHEQYF. In nucleotides, the CDR3 is TGTGCCAGCAGTTTAGCTGGGGACAGGGGTCACGAGCAGTACTTC.

J is TRBJ1-1 and V is TRBV7-3; a weak D match, TRBD1 (6 bases). Trimming removed 4 bases at V and 3 bases at J, with 12 bases between. Germline V lookup: CDR1 SGHTA, CDR2 FQGTGA. CDR3 length equals 14 residues. CDR3 sequence: CASSSGGGHTEAFF. CDR3 DNA: TGTGCCAGCAGCTCCGGGGGCGGGCACACTGAAGCTTTCTTT.

The gene calls are TRBV29-1 and TRBJ1-1; D gene uncertain. The CDR3 has 12 amino acids. Germline V CDR1 and CDR2: SQVTM, ANQGSEA. V lost 4 bases to trimming and J lost 3 bases, with 9 bases between them. As DNA, the CDR3 is TGCAGCGTTGTTAGGGAGGACACTGAAGCTTTCTTT. This translates into CSVVREDTEAFF.

The table lists this clone with a count of one. V and J are TRBV7-8 and TRBJ1-1; D unresolved. There are 15 residues in the CDR3. The ends were cut back, 1 base at V and 5 bases at J, with 14 bases in the middle. CDR1 and CDR2 from the germline V gene are SGHVS and FQNEAQ. CDR3 sequence (DNA): TGTGCCAGCAGCTTAGGGAGCGGGGTTAGGACTGAAGCTTTCTTT. It encodes CASSLGSGVRTEAFF.

J is TRBJ1-1 and V is TRBV30, with TRBD1 identical over 9 bases. The trim removed 5 bases at V and 4 bases at J, leaving 8 bases unmatched. The V gene's germline CDR1 is GTSNPN and CDR2 SVGIG (reference sequence). The CDR3 consists of 14 residues. The CDR3 reads CAWGTGFHGTEAFF. CDR3 sequence (DNA): TGTGCCTGGGGGACAGGGTTCCACGGCACTGAAGCTTTCTTT.

The sample holds one count of this clone. The rearrangement uses TRBV6-5 and TRBJ1-2; D remains ambiguous. This CDR3 region has 11 residues. Germline assignment: CDR1 MNHEY and CDR2 SVGAGI. V was cut by 7 bases and J by 4 bases, with 7 bases left in between. The CDR3 DNA sequence: TGTGCCAGCACCCGGTTCTATGGCTACACCTTC. This codes for CASTRFYGYTF.

This clone was seen more than once but under ten times. The V and J genes are TRBV4-1 and TRBJ1-1; unclear D gene. V lost 4 bases and J 2 bases, leaving 8 bases between the germline ends. The CDR3 runs 13 residues. CDR1 and CDR2 (germline): MGHRA, YSYEKL. The CDR3 DNA sequence: TGCGCCAGCAGCCTCCTTGACAACACTGAAGCTTTCTTT. It yields the protein CASSLLDNTEAFF.